The 15 T cell receptor beta chains in this list originate from one sample, sequenced in a study of blood T cell repertoires in COVID-19. Sequencing was performed with immunoSEQ multiplex PCR; in TCRdb, only in-frame clones are kept and a portion is missing. The sample contains a few hundred thousand clones, around 84% of which appear only once. Sequenced material: peripheral blood. Receptor source: a woman aged 55 to 70 who had recovered from COVID-19.

The genes are TRBV12-5 and TRBJ1-2; 8 nucleotides align to TRBD1. The CDR3 totals 19 residues. V lost 1 base and J lost 0; bases outside the gene matches: 13. Germline V gene lookup returns CDR1 LGHNT and CDR2 FRNRAP. In DNA, the CDR3 is TGTGCTAGTGGTTTGGCCGCCAGGGGGCTATTCTTAGCTAACTATGGCTACACCTTC. Its protein product is CASGLAARGLFLANYGYTF.

On this clone itself: Other DNA sequences in this specimen translate into the identical CDR3. The chain uses TRBV29-1 and TRBJ1-2, with TRBD1 matching 7 bases. Trimming at V came to 8 bases and at J to 3 bases, leaving 3 bases not matched to a gene. CDR1 is SQVTM, CDR2 ANQGSEA, per germline. This CDR3 contains 11 residues. CDR3 sequence: CSLGTDYGYTF. CDR3 DNA: TGCAGCCTGGGGACAGACTATGGCTACACCTTC.

The chain uses TRBV2 and TRBJ2-3; 7 bases are a match to TRBD2. V was pared by 7 bases and J by 4 bases, with 8 bases of the junction left unmatched. Germline CDR1 and CDR2: SNHLY and FYNNEI. This CDR3 has 14 residues. CDR3 region: CASTARLAPDTQYF. The DNA for the CDR3 is TGTGCCAGCACCGCCAGACTAGCTCCAGATACGCAGTATTTT.

V and J are TRBV7-9 and TRBJ2-7; D may be TRBD2 (6 bases). CDR3 length: 16 amino acids. Germline assignment: CDR1 SEHNR and CDR2 FQNEAQ (reference sequence). Trimming cost V 1 base and J 0 bases, with 13 bases left between them. The CDR3 DNA reads as TGTGCCAGCAGCTTAGGCCCTCTGACTAGCTCCTACGAGCAGTACTTC. Amino acid sequence: CASSLGPLTSSYEQYF. Combining the CDR3 with reference TRBV7-9 and TRBJ2-7 gives the whole variable domain DTGVSQNPRHKITKRGQNVTFRCDPISEHNRLYWYRQTLGQGPEFLTYFQNEAQLEKSRLLSDRFSAERPKGSFSTLEIQRTEQGDSAMYLCASSLGPLTSSYEQYFGPGTRLTVT.

The gene calls are TRBV7-2 and TRBJ2-1, with TRBD2 matching 10 bases. The germline V gene has CDR1 SGHTA and CDR2 FQGNSA. V lost 8 bases and J lost 4; bases outside the gene matches: 2. This CDR3 has 13 amino acids. CDR3 region: CASGLAVYNEQFF. The CDR3 coding sequence is TGTGCCAGCGGACTAGCGGTATACAATGAGCAGTTCTTC.

The V call is TRBV18, the J call TRBJ2-2; D remains ambiguous. V shed 2 bases and J shed 4 bases, with 8 bases lying between them. The germline CDR1 and CDR2 sequences are KGHSH and LQKENI. There are 14 residues in the CDR3. The CDR3, as DNA: TGTGCCAGCTCACCAACTACTCTCACCGGGGAGCTGTTTTTT. This translates into CASSPTTLTGELFF.

The chain recombines TRBV16 with TRBJ2-7, with 10 bases lining up with TRBD2. In germline, CDR1 is KGHSY, CDR2 FQNENV. The CDR3 length is 17 residues. V lost 4 bases to trimming and J lost 3 bases; unmatched junction nucleotides: 12. The CDR3 region is CASSPASQRGGSYEQYF. The CDR3 DNA reads TGTGCCAGCAGCCCCGCTTCCCAGCGGGGGGGAAGCTACGAGCAGTACTTC.

The chain has TRBV7-2 and TRBJ1-2; D call uncertain. The germline gives CDR1 SGHTA, CDR2 FQGNSA. The ends were cut back, 5 bases at V and 0 bases at J, with 16 bases in the middle. CDR3 size: 16 residues. The CDR3 here is CASSPEGSQSNYGYTF. DNA of the CDR3: TGTGCCAGCAGCCCCGAGGGTAGCCAATCTAACTATGGCTACACCTTC. The full variable domain, in which reference TRBV7-2 and TRBJ1-2 provide the parts outside the CDR3, is GAGVSQSPSNKVTEKGKDVELRCDPISGHTALYWYRQSLGQGLEFLIYFQGNSAPDKSGLPSDRFSAERTGGSVSTLTIQRTQQEDSAVYLCASSPEGSQSNYGYTFGSGTRLTVV.

The chain combines TRBV6-6 with TRBJ1-1; D is uncertain. The CDR3 consists of 13 residues. From germline, CDR1 is MNHNY and CDR2 SVGAGI (reference sequence). The germline V and J ends were trimmed by 6 bases and 5 bases, with 13 bases remaining between them. The CDR3 sequence: CASSRHEETEAFF. Written as DNA, the CDR3 is TGTGCCAGCAGCCGACATGAGGAAACTGAAGCTTTCTTT.

This sequence joins TRBV5-1 and TRBJ2-2, with TRBD1 matching 8 bases. Germline V gives CDR1 SGHRS, CDR2 YFSETQ. V lost 4 bases and J lost 4; bases outside the gene matches: 6. This CDR3 spans 15 amino acids. Written as DNA, the CDR3 is TGCGCCAGCAGCACCGGACAGGGCTTCACCGGGGAGCTGTTTTTT. This sequence encodes CASSTGQGFTGELFF.

The chain joins TRBV12-3 or TRBV12-4 to TRBJ2-7, with D possibly TRBD2 on 6 matching bases. Trimming shortened V by 6 bases and J by 0 bases, and 9 bases separated the two germline ends. The CDR3 consists of 13 residues. The CDR3 sequence is CASRRGSSYEQYF. The CDR3 coding sequence is TGTGCCAGCAGACGGGGGAGCTCCTACGAGCAGTACTTC.

The chain couples TRBV4-1 to TRBJ1-5, with 8 bases fitting TRBD1. The CDR3 is made up of 18 amino acids. Unmatched junction bases numbered 14, after V lost 3 bases and J lost 4 bases. Per the germline V gene, CDR1 is MGHRA and CDR2 is YSYEKL. Written as DNA, the CDR3 is TGCGCCAGCAGCCAGCCCTTCCTGACAGGGGCTAAGAATCAGCCCCAGCATTTT. Amino acid sequence: CASSQPFLTGAKNQPQHF.

DNA for the CDR3: TGTGCCAGCAGCAGTGGTGGCGGGACAGGGCTTGACGAGCAGTACTTC. Its protein product is CASSSGGGTGLDEQYF. The chain uses TRBV5-4 and TRBJ2-7; the match to TRBD1 covers 9 bases. Germline assignment: CDR1 SGHNT and CDR2 YYREEE (reference sequence). This CDR3 has 16 amino acids. V shed 4 bases and J 5 bases; nucleotides not matched to a gene: 13.

The rearrangement uses TRBV5-4 and TRBJ1-6; TRBD1 is a possible D gene (5 bases). Trimming removed 2 bases at V and 10 bases at J, with 13 bases between. CDR3 length: 14 residues. Germline CDR1 and CDR2: SGHNT and YYREEE (reference sequence). Here the CDR3 DNA reads TGTGCCAGCAGCTTCGGGGGTTTTTGGTCACCCCTCCACTTT. This codes for CASSFGGFWSPLHF.

In its sample, this clone was seen once. The chain recombines TRBV5-1 with TRBJ2-2, with a possible D match to TRBD1 (6 bases). The CDR3 contains 14 residues. Germline V gives CDR1 SGHRS, CDR2 YFSETQ. Between the trimmed V and J ends, which lost 4 bases and 6 bases, there was a span of 13 bases. The CDR3 nucleotides are TGCGCCAGCAGCGAGCCAGGGGTGGCCGGGGAGCTGTTTTTT. Its protein product is CASSEPGVAGELFF. The variable domain in full, completed from reference TRBV5-1 and TRBJ2-2, reads KAGVTQTPRYLIKTRGQQVTLSCSPISGHRSVSWYQQTPGQGLQFLFEYFSETQRNKGNFPGRFSGRQFSNSRSEMNVSTLELGDSALYLCASSEPGVAGELFFGEGSRLTVL.